The 25 T cell receptor beta chains given below trace back to one sample, sequenced in a study of CD8+CD57+ T cells in acquired aplastic anemia. The TCR beta profiling, which covered VDJ combination and CDR3 sequence, was carried out using genomic DNA as the template. Each CDR3 protein gets one entry after TCRdb re-called the reads with MiXCR. Of about 160,000 distinct CDR3 sequences in the sample, about 48% were seen once. Sequenced: sorted CD4+, CD8+, or CD8+CD57+ T cells (not recorded which) from PBMCs. These TCRs come from a human donor in good health.

This chain uses TRBV11-3 with TRBJ2-3, with D perhaps TRBD1 (6 bases). The CDR3 covers 14 residues. Germline CDR1 and CDR2: SGHNT and YENEEA. V dropped 7 bases and J dropped 0 bases, with 11 bases sitting between them. The CDR3 DNA sequence: TGTGCCAGCACGAGAGGGGGAAGCACAGATACGCAGTATTTT. The encoded protein is CASTRGGSTDTQYF.

The chain carries TRBV6-5 and TRBJ1-1, with D unresolved. Germline V CDR1 and CDR2: MNHEY, SVGAGI. V was pared by 3 bases and J by 6 bases, with 11 bases between. CDR3 length: 13 amino acids. The DNA of the CDR3 is TGTGCCAGCAGTTATCCGATGTCAGCTGAAGCTTTCTTT. Translation: CASSYPMSAEAFF.

This clonotype was seen many times. The rearrangement joins TRBV20-1 to TRBJ2-1, with 9 bases fitting TRBD2. The CDR3 totals 15 residues. The V and J ends lost 5 bases and 6 bases, in that order; junction bases with no gene match: 11. Germline CDR1 is DFQATT and CDR2 is SNEGSKA (reference sequence). For the CDR3, the DNA is TGCAGTGCTTGGCGCTTTAGCGGGAGTTCCAATGAGCAGTTCTTC. This sequence encodes CSAWRFSGSSNEQFF.

V gene TRBV29-1 combines with J gene TRBJ1-2, with D unresolved. V shed 6 bases and J shed 12 bases, with 14 bases lying between them. The CDR3 extends over 10 amino acids. The germline CDR1 and CDR2 sequences are SQVTM and ANQGSEA. The CDR3 nucleotides are TGCAGCGTACAGTACTCTGGAAACACCTTC. It is translated as CSVQYSGNTF.

The CDR3 here is CASDRGTEEKLFF. Here the CDR3 DNA reads TGTGCCAGCGACCGGGGCACGGAAGAAAAACTGTTTTTT. This chain uses TRBV2 with TRBJ1-4; a weak D match, TRBD1 (5 bases). The CDR3 is 13 amino acids. The germline CDR1 and CDR2 sequences are SNHLY and FYNNEI. The V and J ends lost 8 bases and 8 bases respectively, with 15 bases between them.

The DNA for the CDR3 is TGTGCCCTCGGGGGGAGGGCGTTCTTAGATACGCAGTATTTT. It yields the protein CALGGRAFLDTQYF. The chain combines TRBV2 with TRBJ2-3, with 7 bases lining up with TRBD2. This CDR3 comprises 14 residues. Germline trimming cut 11 bases from V and 5 bases from J; bases unmatched to any gene: 13. CDR1 is SNHLY and CDR2 is FYNNEI in the germline V gene.

This clonotype has at least ten counts. The chain couples TRBV2 to TRBJ1-2; D remains ambiguous. This CDR3 contains 15 residues. V lost 1 base, J lost 4 bases, and 13 bases lay in between. The germline gives CDR1 SNHLY, CDR2 FYNNEI. CDR3 amino acids: CASSEVGGPSYGYTF. The CDR3 DNA sequence: TGTGCCAGCAGTGAAGTAGGAGGGCCCAGCTATGGCTACACCTTC. The variable domain in full, with the rest retrieved from reference TRBV2 and TRBJ1-2, is EPEVTQTPSHQVTQMGQEVILRCVPISNHLYFYWYRQILGQKVEFLVSFYNNEISEKSEIFDDQFSVERPDGSNFTLKIRSTKLEDSAMYFCASSEVGGPSYGYTFGSGTRLTVV.

The chain combines TRBV27 with TRBJ1-2; 8 positions match TRBD1. In germline, CDR1 is MNHEY, CDR2 SMNVEV (reference sequence). The CDR3 spans 13 residues. The trim removed 3 bases at V and 8 bases at J, leaving 5 bases unmatched. CDR3 bases: TGTGCCAGCAGTTTCCGGACAGGGCGGGGCTACACCTTC. Amino acids: CASSFRTGRGYTF.

The chain joins TRBV7-9 to TRBJ2-7; 7 bases fit TRBD1. Germline values: CDR1 SEHNR, CDR2 FQNEAQ (reference sequence). With 5 bases clipped from V and 0 bases from J, the junction kept 16 bases outside the gene matches. The CDR3 spans 18 residues. The CDR3 sequence: CASSATFDRVGFSYEQYF. The CDR3 DNA is TGTGCCAGCAGCGCGACATTTGACAGGGTAGGCTTCTCCTACGAGCAGTACTTC. The full variable domain, rest sourced from reference TRBV7-9 and TRBJ2-7, is DTGVSQNPRHKITKRGQNVTFRCDPISEHNRLYWYRQTLGQGPEFLTYFQNEAQLEKSRLLSDRFSAERPKGSFSTLEIQRTEQGDSAMYLCASSATFDRVGFSYEQYFGPGTRLTVT.

This sequence joins TRBV2 and TRBJ2-3; possibly TRBD1 for D (6 bases). The ends were cut back, 6 bases at V and 4 bases at J, with 17 bases in the middle. CDR1 SNHLY and CDR2 FYNNEI come from the germline V gene. The CDR3 has 15 amino acids. This CDR3 is CASRGDIGKADTQYF. As DNA, the CDR3 is TGTGCCAGCAGGGGGGACATTGGGAAGGCAGATACGCAGTATTTT.

The rearrangement links TRBV5-8 to TRBJ2-1; no definite D call. The V gene's germline CDR1 is SGHTS and CDR2 YDEGEE. V dropped 2 bases and J dropped 0 bases, with 9 bases sitting between them. The CDR3 loop spans 15 amino acids. This CDR3 reads CASSFYGNSYNEQFF. In nucleotides, the CDR3 is TGTGCCAGCAGCTTTTATGGGAACTCCTACAATGAGCAGTTCTTC. Full variable domain (remainder filled in from reference TRBV5-8 and TRBJ2-1): EAGVTQSPTHLIKTRGQQATLRCSPISGHTSVYWYQQALGLGLQFLLWYDEGEERNRGNFPPRFSGRQFPNYSSELNVNALELEDSALYLCASSFYGNSYNEQFFGPGTRLTVL.

Only one count was recorded for this clonotype. The chain couples TRBV20-1 to TRBJ1-1; possibly TRBD1 for D (6 bases). Germline V gene lookup returns CDR1 DFQATT and CDR2 SNEGSKA (reference sequence). The CDR3 covers 11 residues. The ends were cut back, 1 base at V and 11 bases at J, with 11 bases in the middle. The CDR3 loop reads CSARADSGAFF. CDR3 nucleotides: TGCAGTGCTAGAGCGGACAGTGGGGCTTTCTTT.

This rearrangement joins TRBV7-9 to TRBJ2-7; 10 nucleotides line up with TRBD1. V shed 4 bases and J 5 bases; nucleotides not matched to a gene: 5. There are 14 residues in the CDR3. Germline CDR1 is SEHNR and CDR2 is FQNEAQ (reference sequence). The CDR3 sequence: CASSSGTGDDEQYF. CDR3 DNA: TGTGCCAGCAGCTCAGGGACAGGGGATGACGAGCAGTACTTC.

The genes are TRBV20-1 and TRBJ1-1, with 8 bases identical to TRBD1. The CDR3 loop spans 13 amino acids. Per germline, CDR1 DFQATT and CDR2 SNEGSKA (reference sequence). Trimming took 5 bases from V and 5 from J; bases not matched to a gene: 7. Here the CDR3 reads CSALQDRETEAFF. CDR3 nucleotide sequence: TGCAGTGCTTTGCAGGACAGGGAAACTGAAGCTTTCTTT.

This clonotype occurred many times. The genes are TRBV5-1 and TRBJ2-3; 7 bases align to TRBD2. V was clipped by 0 bases and J by 0 bases; unmatched bases: 4. This CDR3 region has 16 residues. Germline V lookup: CDR1 SGHRS, CDR2 YFSETQ. This CDR3 reads CASSLGGSGSTDTQYF. CDR3 in DNA: TGCGCCAGCAGCTTGGGGGGTAGCGGGAGCACAGATACGCAGTATTTT. The full variable domain, in which reference TRBV5-1 and TRBJ2-3 provide the parts outside the CDR3, is KAGVTQTPRYLIKTRGQQVTLSCSPISGHRSVSWYQQTPGQGLQFLFEYFSETQRNKGNFPGRFSGRQFSNSRSEMNVSTLELGDSALYLCASSLGGSGSTDTQYFGPGTRLTVL.

A word on this clonotype: This may stem from a read error, because a much larger clone lies one nucleotide away. Since the CDR3 does not end with the conserved phenylalanine or tryptophan, this likely comes from a read error. The rearrangement joins TRBV5-1 to TRBJ1-1; D is ambiguous. The germline gives CDR1 SGHRS, CDR2 YFSETQ. V lost 0 bases to trimming and J lost 2 bases, with 5 bases between them. The CDR3 extends over 13 amino acids. The chain's CDR3 is CASSLGKNTEAFS. The CDR3, as DNA: TGCGCCAGCAGCTTGGGCAAAAACACTGAAGCTTTCTCT.

This clonotype came up once. The chain is built from TRBV28 and TRBJ2-1, with a weak D call TRBD2 (7 bases). V was pared by 6 bases and J by 6 bases, with 21 bases between. In germline, CDR1 is MDHEN, CDR2 SYDVKM. The CDR3 runs to 16 residues. CDR3 DNA: TGTGCCAGCAGAGCCCAGGGGTCGGGAGGCCGCAATGAGCAGTTCTTC. Translating gives CASRAQGSGGRNEQFF.

This clonotype was found many times. Here the CDR3 DNA reads TGTGCCAGCCTAGTTGGGTGGGAGCTGTTTTTT. The encoded protein is CASLVGWELFF. J is TRBJ2-2 and V is TRBV6-1; D is undetermined. This CDR3 region has 11 residues. Per germline, CDR1 MNHNS and CDR2 SASEGT. V lost 8 bases and J 9 bases, leaving 10 bases between the germline ends.

V is TRBV5-6 and J is TRBJ2-7; perhaps TRBD2 as D (5 bases). The V end lost 3 bases, the J end lost 12 bases, and 19 bases lay between the germline ends. Germline CDR1 reads SGHDT; CDR2 reads YYEEEE. CDR3 length equals 13 residues. The CDR3 loop reads CASSSKMDWDRYF. In DNA, the CDR3 is TGTGCCAGCAGCTCGAAGATGGACTGGGATCGGTACTTC.

To note about this clonotype: The CDR3 does not close with the conserved phenylalanine or tryptophan, likely indicating a read error. The DNA is left out, because the CDR3 cannot be placed on it with certainty; the CDR3 is given as TCRdb lists it. The chain recombines TRBV5-8 with TRBJ2-6; TRBD1, the D gene given by the table, was not confirmed from the DNA. The CDR3 comprises 8 residues, both ends counted. Germline V gene data show CDR1 as SGHTS and CDR2 as YDEGEE. This chain's CDR3 is CASSLLGQ.

This clonotype was picked up many times. The rearrangement links TRBV20-1 to TRBJ2-7; 8 positions agree with TRBD1. The trim removed 5 bases at V and 2 bases at J, leaving 2 bases unmatched. Per the germline V gene, CDR1 is DFQATT and CDR2 is SNEGSKA (reference sequence). The length of the CDR3 is 12 residues. The chain's CDR3 is CSARQGPYEQYF. The CDR3, as DNA: TGCAGTGCTCGACAGGGGCCCTACGAGCAGTACTTC.

This clonotype came up once. This chain links TRBV10-3 with TRBJ1-3; no firm D call. Germline CDR1 reads ENHRY; CDR2 reads SYGVKD. The V and J ends lost 7 bases and 2 bases respectively, with 9 bases between them. The CDR3 totals 13 residues. Here the CDR3 reads CAIKAVTGNTIYF. The CDR3 region has the DNA TGTGCCATCAAGGCAGTCACTGGAAACACCATATATTTT.

The genes are TRBV2 and TRBJ1-2; no clear D gene. Trimming removed 3 bases at V and 0 bases at J, with 11 bases between. This CDR3 has 15 amino acids. CDR1 and CDR2 (germline): SNHLY, FYNNEI. CDR3 residues: CASSEYLGTNYGYTF. For the CDR3, the DNA is TGTGCCAGCAGTGAGTACTTGGGGACTAACTATGGCTACACCTTC.

Many counts were recorded for this clonotype. V gene TRBV7-2 combines with J gene TRBJ2-1, with no clear D. The CDR3 has 11 residues. Germline values: CDR1 SGHTA, CDR2 FQGNSA. Trimming left V 1 base short and J 10 bases short, with 5 bases between. The CDR3 protein is CASSLGGEQFF. The CDR3 coding sequence is TGTGCCAGCAGCTTAGGCGGCGAGCAGTTCTTC.

This clonotype was observed at least ten times. This chain joins TRBV12-3 or TRBV12-4 and TRBJ2-7, with unresolved D. The CDR3 runs to 13 residues. V was pared by 6 bases and J by 5 bases, with 14 bases between. The CDR3 DNA is TGTGCCAGCAGCCACGGTTTGTGGGACGAGCAGTACTTC. Amino acid sequence: CASSHGLWDEQYF.